One and the same sample provided the 18 T cell receptor beta chains below, sequenced in a study of T cell repertoires in cytomegalovirus infection. From the reads, TCRdb called clonotypes with MiXCR, one entry per CDR3 protein. The profile shows approximately 240,000 distinct CDR3 sequences, 10% to 15% of them singletons. Sequenced sample: PBMCs. The receptors originated from a human donor in good health (CMV status not recorded). Some clones in this sample may be carry-over from other donors' samples.

This clonotype was recorded at least ten times. The chain combines TRBV7-2 with TRBJ2-7; 9 bases are shared with TRBD2. V gave up 4 bases and J gave up 4 bases; unmatched junction bases: 17. This CDR3 comprises 18 residues. Germline CDR1 reads SGHTA; CDR2 reads FQGNSA. For the CDR3, the DNA is TGTGCCAGCAGCTCCAGAGGGAGGGCCAGCGGGAGGAATTACGAGCAGTACTTC. It yields the protein CASSSRGRASGRNYEQYF.

The rearrangement links TRBV4-3 to TRBJ2-2, with D unclear. The CDR3 has 16 residues. Trimming pared 0 bases from V and 5 bases from J, leaving 13 bases between. Germline V gives CDR1 LGHNA, CDR2 YSLEER. This CDR3 reads CASSQDMNYRTGELFF. The CDR3 region has the DNA TGCGCCAGCAGCCAAGATATGAACTACAGAACCGGGGAGCTGTTTTTT.

Sample share makes this clonotype medium-sized. The chain is built from TRBV15 and TRBJ2-5; the D is unclear. The V gene lost 4 bases and the J gene lost 5 bases, with 11 bases spanning the gap. Looked up from germline, CDR1 is LNHNV and CDR2 is YYDKDF (reference sequence). The CDR3 is 13 residues long. In DNA form, the CDR3 reads TGTGCCACCAGCACCATCGCTGGGGAGACCCAGTACTTC. Amino acids: CATSTIAGETQYF.

V is TRBV29-1 and J is TRBJ1-2; weak D call: TRBD1 (5 bases). The CDR3 has 12 residues. Looked up from germline, CDR1 is SQVTM and CDR2 is ANQGSEA. Trimming left V 4 bases short and J 6 bases short, with 12 bases between. For the CDR3, the DNA is TGCAGCGTTGCCCGGGCAGGGAATGGCTACACCTTC. Protein product: CSVARAGNGYTF.

This clonotype was found many times. The V call is TRBV29-1, the J call TRBJ2-7; 9 bases match TRBD2. With 4 bases clipped from V and 3 bases from J, the junction kept 4 bases outside the gene matches. Per germline, CDR1 SQVTM and CDR2 ANQGSEA. CDR3 length: 13 amino acids. The CDR3, as DNA: TGCAGCGTTGCGCCAGCGGGAGGCTACGAGCAGTACTTC. Translated: CSVAPAGGYEQYF.

There are a few counts of this clonotype. A single base separates this from a much larger clone, so it may be a read error. V gene TRBV7-2 combines with J gene TRBJ2-6; D possibly corresponds to TRBD1 (6 bases). This CDR3 has 15 amino acids. Germline assignment: CDR1 SGHTA and CDR2 FQGNSA. For the CDR3, the DNA is TGTGCCAACAGCAGGGGATTGGCTGGGGCCAACGTCCTGACTTTC. Its protein is CANSRGLAGANVLTF.

The chain combines TRBV28 with TRBJ2-7; no reliable D call. From germline, CDR1 is MDHEN and CDR2 SYDVKM. Trimming cost V 8 bases and J 2 bases, with 16 bases left between them. The CDR3 loop spans 14 amino acids. The CDR3 DNA follows: TGTGCCAGCGTAAAGAGCACAAGGGCCTACGAGCAGTACTTC. Amino acids: CASVKSTRAYEQYF.

The chain links TRBV5-6 to TRBJ1-6; perhaps TRBD1 as D (6 bases). Trimming took off 4 bases at V and 7 bases at J, with 9 bases between the two ends. The CDR3 spans 13 residues. Looked up from germline, CDR1 is SGHDT and CDR2 is YYEEEE. DNA of the CDR3: TGTGCCAGCAGCGTCGGACAGAATTCACCCCTCCACTTT. Translating gives CASSVGQNSPLHF.

This clonotype has only a few counts. The chain is built from TRBV20-1 and TRBJ2-3, with 11 positions matching TRBD1. The CDR3 is made up of 15 amino acids. Germline CDR1 is DFQATT and CDR2 is SNEGSKA (reference sequence). After removal of 3 bases from V and 5 bases from J, the junction contained 7 bases not matched to a gene. The CDR3 sequence is CSASATDRGQDTQYF. In DNA form, the CDR3 reads TGCAGTGCTAGCGCTACGGACAGGGGGCAAGATACGCAGTATTTT.

This clonotype was counted many times. J is TRBJ2-1 and V is TRBV28, with 7 bases identical to TRBD2. V lost 5 bases and J lost 7; bases outside the gene matches: 8. This CDR3 comprises 14 residues. Germline CDR1 and CDR2: MDHEN and SYDVKM. The CDR3 nucleotides read TGTGCCAGCAGTCCATGGACTAGTGGGAATGAGCAGTTCTTC. Residues: CASSPWTSGNEQFF. Supplemented by reference TRBV28 and TRBJ2-1, the full variable domain reads DVKVTQSSRYLVKRTGEKVFLECVQDMDHENMFWYRQDPGLGLRLIYFSYDVKMKEKGDIPEGYSVSREKKERFSLILESASTNQTSMYLCASSPWTSGNEQFFGPGTRLTVL.

The J gene is TRBJ2-3, the V gene TRBV19, with D possibly TRBD1 on 6 matching bases. The CDR3 spans 12 residues. Germline loops: CDR1 LNHDA, CDR2 SQIVND (reference sequence). Trimming pared 6 bases from V and 6 bases from J, leaving 10 bases between. The CDR3 region is CASRQGWDTQYF. For the CDR3, the DNA is TGTGCCAGTAGACAGGGATGGGATACGCAGTATTTT.

This clonotype was detected a few times. This chain joins TRBV25-1 and TRBJ1-3; unclear D gene. Trimming stripped 4 bases from V and 0 bases from J, with 13 bases between. CDR3 length: 16 residues. The germline gives CDR1 MGHDK, CDR2 SYGVNS. In DNA form, the CDR3 reads TGTGCCAGCAGTGCCCCGGACGGGTACTCTGGAAACACCATATATTTT. Its translation: CASSAPDGYSGNTIYF.

This clonotype has at least ten counts. CDR3 sequence (DNA): TGCGCCAGCAGCCAAGATTCGGTTCAAGAGACCCAGTACTTC. It specifies CASSQDSVQETQYF. The chain employs TRBV4-1 and TRBJ2-5, with D unresolved. The V and J ends lost 0 bases and 2 bases respectively, with 7 bases between them. The CDR3 totals 14 residues. Germline assignment: CDR1 MGHRA and CDR2 YSYEKL.

V gene TRBV12-3 or TRBV12-4 combines with J gene TRBJ2-7; D might be TRBD2 (6 bases). This CDR3 comprises 15 residues. Trimming took off 7 bases at V and 6 bases at J, with 22 bases between the two ends. The CDR3 spells CASTRGSGRSSEQYF. The CDR3 region has the DNA TGTGCCAGCACACGGGGGTCAGGGAGGAGTTCCGAGCAGTACTTC.

This clonotype was counted many times. The chain links TRBV7-2 to TRBJ2-5; D may be TRBD1 (5 bases). V shed 2 bases and J shed 4 bases, with 14 bases lying between them. This CDR3 has 15 amino acids. From germline, CDR1 is SGHTA and CDR2 FQGNSA. CDR3 amino acids: CASSLLGAGRETQYF. The CDR3 nucleotides read TGTGCCAGCAGCTTACTAGGGGCAGGACGAGAGACCCAGTACTTC.

This clonotype was seen many times. This chain links TRBV4-3 with TRBJ1-4; maybe TRBD1 (6 bases). CDR3 length: 14 residues. The germline CDR1 and CDR2 sequences are LGHNA and YSLEER. Trimming removed 7 bases at V and 6 bases at J, with 15 bases between. This CDR3 reads CASTPGAADEKLFF. In nucleotides, the CDR3 is TGCGCCAGCACCCCAGGGGCTGCCGATGAAAAACTGTTTTTT.

This clonotype was seen a few times. The J gene is TRBJ2-1, the V gene TRBV28, with 14 bases that match TRBD2. V was clipped by 6 bases and J by 2 bases; unmatched bases: 12. CDR3 length: 19 residues. CDR1 and CDR2 (germline): MDHEN, SYDVKM. The CDR3 here is CASSHGTSGSLVAYNEQFF. As DNA, the CDR3 is TGTGCCAGCAGCCACGGGACTAGCGGGAGTCTGGTGGCCTACAATGAGCAGTTCTTC.

V is TRBV5-5 and J is TRBJ2-7, with D perhaps given as TRBD1 or TRBD2 (6 bases each). Germline CDR1 is SGHKS and CDR2 is YYEKEE (reference sequence). Deletions cut 3 bases from V and 9 bases from J, with 19 bases between. The CDR3 is 14 amino acids. Here the CDR3 DNA reads TGTGCCAGCAGCTATATAACGGGGGCAGCGGTGCAGTACTTC. This encodes CASSYITGAAVQYF.